Following are 5 T cell receptor beta chains from one sample sequenced in a study of human versus mouse CDR3 diversity and MHC coevolution. TCRdb's table, derived via immunoSEQ multiplex PCR, lists solely in-frame clones and lacks some. This sample has around 59,000 clones, with 94% found just once. The sequencing sample was made of naive CD4+ T cells from blood. Specified subset: CD45RO-negative CD62L-positive naive CD4 T cells. These receptors all stem from a person in their sixties or seventies in good health.

V gene TRBV5-1 combines with J gene TRBJ2-3; the match to TRBD1 covers 7 bases. This CDR3 comprises 15 residues. Looked up from germline, CDR1 is SGHRS and CDR2 is YFSETQ. V lost 1 base, J lost 1 base, and 3 bases stayed unmatched. The CDR3 region is CASSLFGTGTDTQYF. DNA of the CDR3: TGCGCCAGCAGCTTGTTCGGGACAGGCACAGATACGCAGTATTTT.

The chain employs TRBV21-1 and TRBJ2-3; the table's D call, TRBD1, has no DNA check behind it. TRBV21-1 has pseudogene status. The CDR3 totals 19 residues. CDR3 sequence (DNA): TGTGCCAGCAGCCTCCCCGGGACAGGGGTCCCCAACGTAGGAGATACGCAGTATTTT. It yields the protein CASSLPGTGVPNVGDTQYF.

This chain uses TRBV5-4 with TRBJ2-7; 7 bases map to TRBD1. The CDR3 sequence is 16 residues long. Germline CDR1 reads SGHNT; CDR2 reads YYREEE (reference sequence). J was trimmed by 1 base and V by 4 bases; bases with no gene match: 11. CDR3 DNA sequence: TGTGCCAGCAGCGGACCTCAGAGACAGGGTTCCTACGAGCAGTACTTC. Amino acids: CASSGPQRQGSYEQYF.

This clone came up once. CDR3 bases: TGTGCCAGTACCCTCGACAGGGACGAGCAGCCCCAGCATTTT. Protein: CASTLDRDEQPQHF. This chain links TRBV19 with TRBJ1-5; 7 bases are shared with TRBD1. Trimming took 7 bases from V and 7 from J; bases not matched to a gene: 10. The CDR3 has 14 amino acids. In germline, CDR1 is LNHDA, CDR2 SQIVND (reference sequence). Complete variable domain (other parts from reference TRBV19 and TRBJ1-5): DGGITQSPKYLFRKEGQNVTLSCEQNLNHDAMYWYRQDPGQGLRLIYYSQIVNDFQKGDIAEGYSVSREKKESFPLTVTSAQKNPTAFYLCASTLDRDEQPQHFGDGTRLSIL.

This rearrangement joins TRBV6-6 to TRBJ1-1; possibly TRBD1 for D (6 bases). The CDR3 is made up of 16 amino acids. Trimming shortened V by 0 bases and J by 4 bases, and 15 bases separated the two germline ends. CDR1 and CDR2 from the germline V gene are MNHNY and SVGAGI (reference sequence). CDR3 loop: CASSYSSRGGGTEAFF. In DNA form, the CDR3 reads TGTGCCAGCAGTTACTCCTCAAGGGGGGGCGGCACTGAAGCTTTCTTT.